This T cell receptor beta chain derives from a study of T cell repertoires in cytomegalovirus infection. At the level of the study: It was recently identified HLA-C-restricted and well-studied HLA-B-restricted CMV epitopes that the study used. Both CMV infection and a matching HLA type were indicated by public TCR beta signatures. Study-wide results and limits: Identification of carriers of CMV plus the relevant HLA was achieved through cumulative public TCR beta family frequency. HLA-C-restricted CMV-specific TCR beta clonotypes were dominant in the ex vivo response.

This clonotype came up a few times. What it binds is not known. TCRdb reprocessed the reads via MiXCR and lists one record per CDR3 protein. The sample has fewer than 1,000,000 distinct CDR3 sequences; under 40% are singletons. V gave up 2 bases and J gave up 9 bases, with 20 bases separating them. The germline V gene has CDR1 SEHNR and CDR2 FQNEAQ (reference sequence). The CDR3 extends over 17 amino acids. The rearrangement links TRBV7-9 to TRBJ1-6; TRBD1 might be the D (6 bases). Sequenced material: cultured CD8+ T cells from PBMCs, taken from culture after CMV antigen stimulation. The clonotype comes from a human donor in good health (CMV status not recorded). Some clones in this sample may be carry-over from other donors' samples. CDR3 nucleotide sequence: TGTGCCAGCAGCTTACCTCTCTGGGGGCAGGGGTTTTCACCCCTCCACTTT. Encoded protein: CASSLPLWGQGFSPLHF.